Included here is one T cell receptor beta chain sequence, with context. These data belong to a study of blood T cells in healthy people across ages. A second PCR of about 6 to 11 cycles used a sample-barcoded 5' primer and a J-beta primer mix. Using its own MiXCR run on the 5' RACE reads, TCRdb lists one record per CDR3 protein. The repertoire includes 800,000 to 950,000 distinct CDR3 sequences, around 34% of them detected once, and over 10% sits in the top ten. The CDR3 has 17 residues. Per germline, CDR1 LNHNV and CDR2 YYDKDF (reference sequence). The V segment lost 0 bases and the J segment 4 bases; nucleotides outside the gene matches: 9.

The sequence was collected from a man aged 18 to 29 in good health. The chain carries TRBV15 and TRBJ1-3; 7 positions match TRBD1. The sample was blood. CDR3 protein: CATSRDLAGQRGNTIYF. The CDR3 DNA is TGTGCCACCAGCAGAGATCTTGCGGGACAGCGGGGAAACACCATATATTTT.